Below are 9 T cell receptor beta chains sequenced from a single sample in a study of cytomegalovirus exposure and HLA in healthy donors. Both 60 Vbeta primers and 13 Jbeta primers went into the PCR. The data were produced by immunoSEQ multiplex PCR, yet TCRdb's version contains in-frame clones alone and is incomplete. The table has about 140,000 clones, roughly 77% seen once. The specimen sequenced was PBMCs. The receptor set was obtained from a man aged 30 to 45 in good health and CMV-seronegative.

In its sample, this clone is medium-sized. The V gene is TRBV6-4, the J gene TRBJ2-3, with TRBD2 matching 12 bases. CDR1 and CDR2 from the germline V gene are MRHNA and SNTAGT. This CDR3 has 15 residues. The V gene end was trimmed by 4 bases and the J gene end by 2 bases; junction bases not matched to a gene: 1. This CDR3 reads CASSASGGATDTQYF. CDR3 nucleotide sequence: TGTGCCAGCAGTGCTAGCGGGGGGGCCACAGATACGCAGTATTTT.

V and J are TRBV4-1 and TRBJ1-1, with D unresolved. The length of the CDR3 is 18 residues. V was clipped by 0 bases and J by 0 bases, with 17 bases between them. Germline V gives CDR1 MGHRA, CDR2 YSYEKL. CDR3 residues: CASSQDSHSLTMNTEAFF. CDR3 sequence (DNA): TGCGCCAGCAGCCAAGATAGTCACAGCTTAACAATGAACACTGAAGCTTTCTTT.

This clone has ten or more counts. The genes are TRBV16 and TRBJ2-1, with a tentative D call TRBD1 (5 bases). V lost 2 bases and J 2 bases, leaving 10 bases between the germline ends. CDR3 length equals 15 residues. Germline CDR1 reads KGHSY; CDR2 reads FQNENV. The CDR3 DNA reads TGTGCCAGCAGCCAAGGTCCAGGGCCCTACAATGAGCAGTTCTTC. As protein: CASSQGPGPYNEQFF.

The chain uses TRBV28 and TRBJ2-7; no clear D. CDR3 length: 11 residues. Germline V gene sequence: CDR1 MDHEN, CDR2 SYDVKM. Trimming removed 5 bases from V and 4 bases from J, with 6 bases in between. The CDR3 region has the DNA TGTGCCAGCAGTCCATTTTACGAGCAGTACTTC. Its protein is CASSPFYEQYF. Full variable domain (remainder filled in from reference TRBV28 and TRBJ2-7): DVKVTQSSRYLVKRTGEKVFLECVQDMDHENMFWYRQDPGLGLRLIYFSYDVKMKEKGDIPEGYSVSREKKERFSLILESASTNQTSMYLCASSPFYEQYFGPGTRLTVT.

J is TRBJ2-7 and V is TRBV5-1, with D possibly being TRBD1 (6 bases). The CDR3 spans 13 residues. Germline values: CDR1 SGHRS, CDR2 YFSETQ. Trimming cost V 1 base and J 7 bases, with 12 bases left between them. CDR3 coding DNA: TGCGCCAGCAGCTTGAGTTCAGGGGCAGAGCAGTACTTC. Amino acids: CASSLSSGAEQYF.

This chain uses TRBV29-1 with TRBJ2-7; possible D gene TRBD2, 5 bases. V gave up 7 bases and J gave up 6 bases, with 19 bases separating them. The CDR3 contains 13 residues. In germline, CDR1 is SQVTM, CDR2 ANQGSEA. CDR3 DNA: TGCAGCGCCGAAGGCCAGACCCGGGGCGAGCAGTACTTC. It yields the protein CSAEGQTRGEQYF.

The CDR3 sequence is CASTNRGFTEAFF. CDR3 bases: TGTGCCAGCACCAACAGGGGATTCACTGAAGCTTTCTTT. The chain links TRBV2 to TRBJ1-1; the match to TRBD1 covers 7 bases. The germline V gene encodes CDR1 SNHLY and CDR2 FYNNEI. The CDR3 length is 13 residues. V was clipped by 7 bases and J by 4 bases; unmatched bases: 6. Supplemented by reference TRBV2 and TRBJ1-1, the full variable domain reads EPEVTQTPSHQVTQMGQEVILRCVPISNHLYFYWYRQILGQKVEFLVSFYNNEISEKSEIFDDQFSVERPDGSNFTLKIRSTKLEDSAMYFCASTNRGFTEAFFGQGTRLTVV.

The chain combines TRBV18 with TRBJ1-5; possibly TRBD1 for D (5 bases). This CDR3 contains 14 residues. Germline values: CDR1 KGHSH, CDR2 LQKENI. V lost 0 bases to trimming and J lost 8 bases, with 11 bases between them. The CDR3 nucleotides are TGTGCCAGCTCACCACCACCGGGGGGGGAGCCCCAGCATTTT. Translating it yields CASSPPPGGEPQHF.

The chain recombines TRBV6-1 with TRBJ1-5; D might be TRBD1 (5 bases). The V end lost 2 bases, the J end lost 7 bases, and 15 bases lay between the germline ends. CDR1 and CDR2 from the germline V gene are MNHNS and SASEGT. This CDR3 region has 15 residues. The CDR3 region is CASSEMAGLGQPQHF. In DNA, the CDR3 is TGTGCCAGCAGTGAAATGGCAGGGCTAGGGCAGCCCCAGCATTTT.